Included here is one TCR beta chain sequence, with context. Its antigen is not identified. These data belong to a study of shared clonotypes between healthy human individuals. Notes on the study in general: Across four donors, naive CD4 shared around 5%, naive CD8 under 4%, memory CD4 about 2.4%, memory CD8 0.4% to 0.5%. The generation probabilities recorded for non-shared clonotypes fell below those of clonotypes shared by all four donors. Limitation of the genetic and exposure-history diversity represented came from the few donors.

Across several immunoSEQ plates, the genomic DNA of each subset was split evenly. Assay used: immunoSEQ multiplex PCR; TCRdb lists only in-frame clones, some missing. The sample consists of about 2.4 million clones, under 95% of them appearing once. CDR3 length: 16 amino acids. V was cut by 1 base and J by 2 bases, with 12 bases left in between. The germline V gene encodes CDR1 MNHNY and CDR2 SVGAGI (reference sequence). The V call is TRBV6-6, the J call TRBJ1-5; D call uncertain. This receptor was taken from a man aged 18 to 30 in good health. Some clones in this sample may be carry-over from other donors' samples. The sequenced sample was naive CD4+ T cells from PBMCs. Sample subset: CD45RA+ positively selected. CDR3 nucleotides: TGTGCCAGCAGTTACTGGCCAGTTACAGGCAATCAGCCCCAGCATTTT. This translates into CASSYWPVTGNQPQHF.